This is a list of T cell receptor beta chains from one sample in a study of blood T cell repertoires in COVID-19. Only in-frame clones appear in the TCRdb table, and some are missing; sequencing was by immunoSEQ multiplex PCR. The table lists tens of thousands of clones, approximately 82% of them singletons, with 8.2% in the top ten. Sample: peripheral blood. The receptors stem from a woman of 80 years or more with acute or convalescent COVID-19. Each CDR3 is given with its conserved first and last residue. The order of the fields is V gene, D gene, clone size, J gene, CDR3 DNA, CDR3 protein. D genes are given only for firm matches. Clone size is not always given. Where it is, it says once, few, many or a class for expanded clones.

v_call: TRBV3-1/TRBV3-2
d_call: TRBD1
clone_size: NA
j_call: TRBJ2-7
cdr3_nt: TGTGCCAGCAGCTATCAGGGGGCCTCCTACGAGCAGTACTTC
cdr3_aa: CASSYQGASYEQYF

v_call: TRBV6-5
d_call: TRBD1
clone_size: NA
j_call: TRBJ2-7
cdr3_nt: TGTGCCAGCAGCAAGGGACAGGGCTACTACGAGCAGTACTTC
cdr3_aa: CASSKGQGYYEQYF

v_call: TRBV28
d_call: TRBD1
clone_size: NA
j_call: TRBJ2-7
cdr3_nt: TGTGCCAGCAGTTTAGGAAGACGGACAGGGGCCTACGAGCAGTACTTC
cdr3_aa: CASSLGRRTGAYEQYF

v_call: TRBV21-1
d_call: NA
clone_size: NA
j_call: TRBJ2-3
cdr3_nt: TGTGCCAGCAGCAAAGTGCCTCCGGACAGGGGATTCTTTGCTGGCACAGATACGCAGTATTTT
cdr3_aa: CASSKVPPDRGFFAGTDTQYF

v_call: TRBV2
d_call: NA
clone_size: NA
j_call: TRBJ1-1
cdr3_nt: TGTGCCAGCAGTGAAGCGCCGGGGGTGAACACTGAAGCTTTCTTT
cdr3_aa: CASSEAPGVNTEAFF

v_call: TRBV18
d_call: NA
clone_size: few
j_call: TRBJ2-4
cdr3_nt: TGTGCCAGCTCACCAGGCGGGGCCAAAAACATTCAGTACTTC
cdr3_aa: CASSPGGAKNIQYF

v_call: TRBV28
d_call: TRBD2
clone_size: NA
j_call: TRBJ2-2
cdr3_nt: TGTGCCAGCAGCTTTCAACTAGCGGGAGGGCCTGGGGGTCTGTTTTTT
cdr3_aa: CASSFQLAGGPGGLFF

v_call: TRBV25-1
d_call: NA
clone_size: NA
j_call: TRBJ1-2
cdr3_nt: TGTGCCAGCAGTGAAGCAGGACAGCTCTATGGCTACACCTTC
cdr3_aa: CASSEAGQLYGYTF

v_call: TRBV13
d_call: TRBD2
clone_size: NA
j_call: TRBJ2-3
cdr3_nt: TGTGCCAGCAGCTTACAGGGCGGGGGAACAGATACGCAGTATTTT
cdr3_aa: CASSLQGGGTDTQYF

v_call: TRBV5-1
d_call: TRBD2
clone_size: NA
j_call: TRBJ2-5
cdr3_nt: TGCGCCAGCACCCCGGGACTAGCGGCGATGGGGACCCAGTACTTC
cdr3_aa: CASTPGLAAMGTQYF

v_call: TRBV19
d_call: NA
clone_size: NA
j_call: TRBJ1-5
cdr3_nt: TGTGCCAGTAGTATGAGTATCAATCAGCCCCAGCATTTT
cdr3_aa: CASSMSINQPQHF

v_call: TRBV5-1
d_call: NA
clone_size: NA
j_call: TRBJ2-2
cdr3_nt: TGCGCCAGCAGTCCGCAGGGGTCGGACACCGGGGAGCTGTTTTTT
cdr3_aa: CASSPQGSDTGELFF

v_call: TRBV19
d_call: TRBD1
clone_size: NA
j_call: TRBJ1-1
cdr3_nt: TGTGCCAGTAGTTCCGCTCACAGGGGAGGAGAAGCTTTCTTT
cdr3_aa: CASSSAHRGGEAFF

v_call: TRBV10-1
d_call: TRBD2
clone_size: NA
j_call: TRBJ2-1
cdr3_nt: TGCGCCAGCAGTGAAGGAGCGGGAGGGCCCGTTGAGCAGTTCTTC
cdr3_aa: CASSEGAGGPVEQFF

v_call: TRBV28
d_call: TRBD2
clone_size: NA
j_call: TRBJ2-1
cdr3_nt: TGTGCCAGCAGTTTTAGCGGGGCCTACAATGAGCAGTTCTTC
cdr3_aa: CASSFSGAYNEQFF

v_call: TRBV12-2
d_call: NA
clone_size: NA
j_call: TRBJ1-1
cdr3_nt: TGTGCAAGTCGAGGGGTGTGCACTGAAGCTTTCTTT
cdr3_aa: CASRGVCTEAFF

v_call: TRBV20-1
d_call: NA
clone_size: NA
j_call: TRBJ2-4
cdr3_nt: TGCAGTGCCCCCCGCGCGGACATTCAGTACTTC
cdr3_aa: CSAPRADIQYF

v_call: TRBV3-1/TRBV3-2
d_call: TRBD2
clone_size: once
j_call: TRBJ2-7
cdr3_nt: TGTGCCAGCAGCCCGGGGAGACTAGCGGGGGGCCTTTCCTACGAGCAGTACTTC
cdr3_aa: CASSPGRLAGGLSYEQYF

v_call: TRBV3-1/TRBV3-2
d_call: TRBD1
clone_size: NA
j_call: TRBJ1-2
cdr3_nt: TGTGCCAGCAGCCAAGAATTGGGCAGGGGGCAAAAAAAGGGCTACACCTTC
cdr3_aa: CASSQELGRGQKKGYTF

v_call: TRBV27
d_call: NA
clone_size: NA
j_call: TRBJ1-2
cdr3_nt: TGTGCCAGCGGGGGACATCCTACCACCTCCTATGGCTACACCTTC
cdr3_aa: CASGGHPTTSYGYTF

v_call: TRBV6-5
d_call: NA
clone_size: NA
j_call: TRBJ1-4
cdr3_nt: TGTGCCAGCAGGACGGGGGGTGCAACTAATGAAAAACTGTTTTTT
cdr3_aa: CASRTGGATNEKLFF

v_call: TRBV4-1
d_call: NA
clone_size: NA
j_call: TRBJ2-2
cdr3_nt: TGCGCCAGCAGCCAAGATGGGACACGGAACACCGGGGAGCTGTTTTTT
cdr3_aa: CASSQDGTRNTGELFF

v_call: TRBV6-2/TRBV6-3
d_call: TRBD1
clone_size: NA
j_call: TRBJ1-2
cdr3_nt: TGTGCCAGCAGTTACTCCCGGGACAGGGGGTATGGCTACACCTTC
cdr3_aa: CASSYSRDRGYGYTF

v_call: TRBV27
d_call: NA
clone_size: NA
j_call: TRBJ1-6
cdr3_nt: TGTGCCAGCAGTTACCGACATGGGAGCTCCTATAATTCACCCCTCCACTTT
cdr3_aa: CASSYRHGSSYNSPLHF

v_call: TRBV5-1
d_call: NA
clone_size: NA
j_call: TRBJ1-1
cdr3_nt: TGCGCCAGCAGCGCCGACAAAGCACTGAACACTGAAGCTTTCTTT
cdr3_aa: CASSADKALNTEAFF

v_call: TRBV29-1
d_call: TRBD1
clone_size: few
j_call: TRBJ2-2
cdr3_nt: TGCAGCGTTGCCGGACAGGGCGACTCCGGGGAGCTGTTTTTT
cdr3_aa: CSVAGQGDSGELFF

v_call: TRBV11-3
d_call: TRBD2
clone_size: NA
j_call: TRBJ2-2
cdr3_nt: TGTGCCAGCAGCCAAATGACTAGCGGGAGAGGGGCCGGGGAGCTGTTTTTT
cdr3_aa: CASSQMTSGRGAGELFF

v_call: TRBV11-2
d_call: NA
clone_size: few
j_call: TRBJ1-3
cdr3_nt: TGTGCCAGCAGCAAAACGACAAGGCCTGGAAACACCATATATTTT
cdr3_aa: CASSKTTRPGNTIYF

v_call: TRBV28
d_call: TRBD1
clone_size: few
j_call: TRBJ2-1
cdr3_nt: TGTGCCAGCAGTTCAGGGACAGACAGAATCCATGAGCAGTTCTTC
cdr3_aa: CASSSGTDRIHEQFF

v_call: TRBV28
d_call: NA
clone_size: few
j_call: TRBJ2-2
cdr3_nt: TGTGCCAGCAGTTTAGGGGGCTCCCGAATTAACACCGGGGAGCTGTTTTTT
cdr3_aa: CASSLGGSRINTGELFF

v_call: TRBV12-5
d_call: NA
clone_size: NA
j_call: TRBJ2-1
cdr3_nt: TGTGCTAGTGGTTACCGGGGGACCGAGTTCTTC
cdr3_aa: CASGYRGTEFF

v_call: TRBV6-5
d_call: NA
clone_size: NA
j_call: TRBJ2-5
cdr3_nt: TGTGCCAGCAGTTACTCGATACAGAACCAAGAGACCCAGTACTTC
cdr3_aa: CASSYSIQNQETQYF

v_call: TRBV6-6
d_call: NA
clone_size: NA
j_call: TRBJ1-1
cdr3_nt: TGTGCCAGCAGTTACCAGGGGAACACTGAAGCTTTCTTT
cdr3_aa: CASSYQGNTEAFF

v_call: TRBV10-1
d_call: NA
clone_size: NA
j_call: TRBJ1-6
cdr3_nt: TGCGCCAGCAGTTGGGGGGATAATTCACCCCTCCACTTT
cdr3_aa: CASSWGDNSPLHF

v_call: TRBV4-1
d_call: TRBD1
clone_size: NA
j_call: TRBJ2-7
cdr3_nt: TGCGCCAGCAGCCGAGGGGACAGGGCCTACGAGCAGTACTTC
cdr3_aa: CASSRGDRAYEQYF

v_call: TRBV5-6
d_call: TRBD2
clone_size: NA
j_call: TRBJ2-5
cdr3_nt: TGTGCCAGCAGCTTGTCCGGGGGGGAGACCCAGTACTTC
cdr3_aa: CASSLSGGETQYF

v_call: TRBV4-1
d_call: TRBD2
clone_size: NA
j_call: TRBJ2-7
cdr3_nt: TGCGCCAGCAGCCAAGGGAGCGGGGGGCCCGTCTACGAGCAGTACTTC
cdr3_aa: CASSQGSGGPVYEQYF

v_call: TRBV7-9
d_call: TRBD1
clone_size: NA
j_call: TRBJ2-1
cdr3_nt: TGTGCCAGCAGCCTGGGACAGGGGTCGTTCTTC
cdr3_aa: CASSLGQGSFF

v_call: TRBV6-5
d_call: NA
clone_size: NA
j_call: TRBJ1-2
cdr3_nt: TGTGCCAGCAGTTACTCCGCAGGGATTAACTATGGCTACACCTTC
cdr3_aa: CASSYSAGINYGYTF

v_call: TRBV5-4
d_call: TRBD1
clone_size: NA
j_call: TRBJ2-7
cdr3_nt: TGTGCCAGCAGTTACCCGGGACAGGGGGCGCGAGAGCAGTACTTC
cdr3_aa: CASSYPGQGAREQYF

v_call: TRBV5-8
d_call: TRBD1
clone_size: NA
j_call: TRBJ2-5
cdr3_nt: TGTGCCAGCAGCTTAGGACAGGGCCTTCAAGAGACCCAGTACTTC
cdr3_aa: CASSLGQGLQETQYF

v_call: TRBV5-8
d_call: NA
clone_size: NA
j_call: TRBJ1-2
cdr3_nt: TGTGCCAGCAGCCCAGGGCACCTCCTCTATGGCTACACCTTC
cdr3_aa: CASSPGHLLYGYTF

v_call: TRBV5-1
d_call: TRBD2
clone_size: NA
j_call: TRBJ2-1
cdr3_nt: TGCGCCAGCAGGGGTAGCGGGGGCTACAATGAGCAGTTCTTC
cdr3_aa: CASRGSGGYNEQFF

v_call: TRBV28
d_call: NA
clone_size: many
j_call: TRBJ2-7
cdr3_nt: TGTGCCAGCAGCCCACAGGGTACCTACGAGCAGTACTTC
cdr3_aa: CASSPQGTYEQYF

v_call: TRBV5-1
d_call: NA
clone_size: NA
j_call: TRBJ1-1
cdr3_nt: TGCGCCAGCAGCGTTGGACAGAGCTACACTGAAGCTTTCTTT
cdr3_aa: CASSVGQSYTEAFF

v_call: TRBV15
d_call: TRBD2
clone_size: NA
j_call: TRBJ2-5
cdr3_nt: TGTGCCACCAGCGGTAGCGGGGGCCTCCAAGAGACCCAGTACTTC
cdr3_aa: CATSGSGGLQETQYF

v_call: TRBV4-2
d_call: TRBD2
clone_size: NA
j_call: TRBJ2-1
cdr3_nt: TGTGCCAGCAGCCGAGCGGGGGCCGAATACAATGAGCAGTTCTTC
cdr3_aa: CASSRAGAEYNEQFF

v_call: TRBV27
d_call: NA
clone_size: NA
j_call: TRBJ2-3
cdr3_nt: TGTGCCAGAGCACTAGCTTTCACAGATACGCAGTATTTT
cdr3_aa: CARALAFTDTQYF

v_call: TRBV5-4
d_call: TRBD1
clone_size: NA
j_call: TRBJ1-2
cdr3_nt: TGTGCCAGCAGCTTGGGGGGGACAGGGATATATGGCTACACCTTC
cdr3_aa: CASSLGGTGIYGYTF

v_call: TRBV5-1
d_call: TRBD1
clone_size: NA
j_call: TRBJ2-7
cdr3_nt: TGCGCCAGCAGGGACAGGGTCTACGAGCAGTACTTC
cdr3_aa: CASRDRVYEQYF

v_call: TRBV30
d_call: NA
clone_size: once
j_call: TRBJ1-1
cdr3_nt: TGTGCCTGGAGTGTACTCATCCCCCGGGCTGAAGCTTTCTTT
cdr3_aa: CAWSVLIPRAEAFF